Below, 15 T cell receptor beta chains from the same sample are listed, as sequenced in a study of Tregs in tolerant kidney transplant recipients. TCRdb's copy holds only in-frame clones and misses some; the assay was immunoSEQ multiplex PCR. The sample holds some 4,100 clones; 55% to 60% are singletons and the top ten take around 4%. No antigens are known for them. The specimen was CD8+ T cells from blood cultured with allogeneic cells. These TCRs come from a human donor in good health.

The V gene is TRBV5-1, the J gene TRBJ2-2; D gene uncertain. CDR1 is SGHRS and CDR2 is YFSETQ in the germline V gene. The CDR3 extends over 15 amino acids. V shed 0 bases and J shed 1 base, with 7 bases lying between them. CDR3 coding DNA: TGCGCCAGCAGCTTGGGAGAAATGAACACCGGGGAGCTGTTTTTT. Its protein is CASSLGEMNTGELFF.

This chain uses TRBV27 with TRBJ2-3, with TRBD2 identical over 10 bases. This CDR3 is built from 15 residues. Unmatched junction bases numbered 3, after V lost 1 base and J lost 5 bases. Looked up from germline, CDR1 is MNHEY and CDR2 is SMNVEV (reference sequence). The CDR3 is CASSLLAGGIDTQYF. The CDR3, as DNA: TGTGCCAGCAGTTTATTAGCGGGAGGAATAGATACGCAGTATTTT.

The rearrangement links TRBV27 to TRBJ2-6; D is unresolved. Trimming removed 4 bases from V and 4 bases from J, with 8 bases in between. CDR1 and CDR2 from the germline V gene are MNHEY and SMNVEV (reference sequence). The CDR3 is made up of 14 amino acids. The CDR3 sequence is CASSSYYGANVLTF. DNA of the CDR3: TGTGCCAGCAGTTCCTACTACGGGGCCAACGTCCTGACTTTC.

This clone showed up just a few times. V usage is TRBV27 and J usage is TRBJ2-1, with TRBD1 identical over 9 bases. The CDR3 consists of 16 residues. Germline assignment: CDR1 MNHEY and CDR2 SMNVEV (reference sequence). J gave up 7 bases and V 2 bases, and 9 bases lay outside the gene matches. The CDR3: CASSLGGQGGWNEQFF. The CDR3 DNA sequence: TGTGCCAGCAGTTTAGGGGGACAGGGAGGATGGAATGAGCAGTTCTTC.

This chain uses TRBV11-1 with TRBJ2-1; 8 positions agree with TRBD2. V was pared by 1 base and J by 2 bases, with 10 bases of the junction left unmatched. Germline assignment: CDR1 SGHAT and CDR2 FQDESV (reference sequence). The CDR3 sequence is 18 residues long. CDR3 protein: CASSLDADGGGPYNEQFF. DNA of the CDR3: TGTGCCAGCAGCTTAGACGCAGACGGCGGGGGGCCCTACAATGAGCAGTTCTTC. Full variable domain (missing parts from reference TRBV11-1 and TRBJ2-1): EAEVAQSPRYKITEKSQAVAFWCDPISGHATLYWYRQILGQGPELLVQFQDESVVDDSQLPKDRFSAERLKGVDSTLKIQPAELGDSAMYLCASSLDADGGGPYNEQFFGPGTRLTVL.

This clone was counted between two and nine times. This chain connects TRBV6-5 to TRBJ2-1; no clear D. With 4 bases removed from V and 8 bases from J, the gap between germline ends came to 6 bases. The CDR3 extends over 11 amino acids. The germline CDR1 and CDR2 sequences are MNHEY and SVGAGI. Here the CDR3 reads CASSSLDEQFF. The CDR3 bases are TGTGCCAGCAGTTCCCTGGATGAGCAGTTCTTC.

This chain joins TRBV27 and TRBJ1-1, with unresolved D. V lost 6 bases and J lost 5, with 10 bases in between. Germline-derived CDR1 and CDR2 are MNHEY and SMNVEV (reference sequence). There are 12 residues in the CDR3. The CDR3 sequence: CASSKGRTEAFF. The CDR3 nucleotides are TGTGCCAGCAGCAAAGGGAGGACTGAAGCTTTCTTT.

This sequence joins TRBV7-9 and TRBJ2-7; 8 bases align to TRBD1. The CDR3 is 17 amino acids. V shed 3 bases, J shed 2 bases, and the junction held 12 bases outside the gene matches. Germline CDR1 is SEHNR and CDR2 is FQNEAQ (reference sequence). The CDR3: CASSFPIDRGPTYEQYF. In DNA, the CDR3 is TGTGCCAGCAGCTTCCCTATCGACAGGGGCCCTACCTACGAGCAGTACTTC.

The V gene is TRBV7-2, the J gene TRBJ2-7; tentative D call: TRBD1 (5 bases). Germline V gives CDR1 SGHTA, CDR2 FQGNSA. This CDR3 spans 13 amino acids. V lost 5 bases, J lost 9 bases, and 17 bases lay in between. DNA of the CDR3: TGTGCCAGCAGCGTACCGGTGGGGCCTGGGCAGTACTTC. Its protein is CASSVPVGPGQYF. Using reference TRBV7-2 and TRBJ2-7 for the parts outside the CDR3, the full variable domain is GAGVSQSPSNKVTEKGKDVELRCDPISGHTALYWYRQSLGQGLEFLIYFQGNSAPDKSGLPSDRFSAERTGGSVSTLTIQRTQQEDSAVYLCASSVPVGPGQYFGPGTRLTVT.

This clone was picked up a small number of times. J is TRBJ2-5 and V is TRBV7-6; D unclear. The CDR3 is made up of 15 amino acids. The germline gives CDR1 SGHVS, CDR2 FNYEAQ. V lost 1 base, J lost 4 bases, and 13 bases lay in between. The CDR3 DNA reads as TGTGCCAGCAGCTTAGACGACGGATCGGGAGAGACCCAGTACTTC. This translates into CASSLDDGSGETQYF.

The chain combines TRBV5-6 with TRBJ2-1, with no clear D. The CDR3 consists of 16 residues. Germline CDR1 and CDR2: SGHDT and YYEEEE. V lost 0 bases and J lost 8, with 18 bases in between. This CDR3 reads CASSLGVVLPPDEQFF. DNA for the CDR3: TGTGCCAGCAGCTTGGGGGTAGTACTTCCTCCCGATGAGCAGTTCTTC.

This chain links TRBV15 with TRBJ2-2; 10 bases are a match to TRBD2. Germline-derived CDR1 and CDR2 are LNHNV and YYDKDF (reference sequence). V shed 0 bases and J 5 bases; nucleotides not matched to a gene: 0. The CDR3 consists of 15 residues. The CDR3 loop is CATSREAGGTGELFF. CDR3 sequence (DNA): TGTGCCACCAGCAGAGAAGCGGGGGGGACCGGGGAGCTGTTTTTT.

This chain uses TRBV11-2 with TRBJ2-2; D possibly corresponds to TRBD2 (7 bases). V dropped 6 bases and J dropped 4 bases, with 21 bases sitting between them. The CDR3 is made up of 17 amino acids. In germline, CDR1 is SGHAT, CDR2 FQNNGV. The chain's CDR3 is CASSLHGAGALTGELFF. CDR3 coding DNA: TGTGCCAGCAGTCTTCACGGGGCGGGGGCTCTCACCGGGGAGCTGTTTTTT.

The CDR3 coding sequence is TGCGCCAGCAGCTTGGCCGGGGCGTCCGGGAGCGAGCAGTACTTC. This encodes CASSLAGASGSEQYF. The chain has TRBV5-1 and TRBJ2-7, with D perhaps matching TRBD2 (6 bases). V lost 0 bases and J 6 bases, leaving 16 bases between the germline ends. The CDR3 runs to 15 residues. CDR1 is SGHRS and CDR2 is YFSETQ in the germline V gene. Using reference TRBV5-1 and TRBJ2-7 for the parts outside the CDR3, the full variable domain is KAGVTQTPRYLIKTRGQQVTLSCSPISGHRSVSWYQQTPGQGLQFLFEYFSETQRNKGNFPGRFSGRQFSNSRSEMNVSTLELGDSALYLCASSLAGASGSEQYFGPGTRLTVT.

This clone appeared a few times. This chain links TRBV19 with TRBJ2-1, with unresolved D. This CDR3 comprises 15 residues. CDR1 and CDR2 from the germline V gene are LNHDA and SQIVND (reference sequence). V was pared by 3 bases and J by 2 bases, with 11 bases between. CDR3 sequence: CASSIQGWPYNEQFF. In nucleotides, the CDR3 is TGTGCCAGTAGTATCCAAGGGTGGCCCTACAATGAGCAGTTCTTC.